These 23 T cell receptor beta chains came from one sample sequenced in a study of metastatic and nonmetastatic thyroid tumors. TCRdb ran MiXCR on the PCR reads. This table has over 45,000 clones, more than 20% appearing once. Not a single patient had been given any form of treatment at any point before undergoing thyroid surgery. Source material: blood. The receptor set was obtained from a male donor with papillary thyroid cancer or a benign thyroid nodule (not recorded which). Some clones in this sample may be carry-over from other donors' samples.

This chain joins TRBV11-1 and TRBJ2-2; D is possibly TRBD1 (5 bases). This CDR3 contains 16 residues. Trimming removed 4 bases from V and 3 bases from J, with 15 bases in between. The germline CDR1 and CDR2 sequences are SGHAT and FQDESV (reference sequence). The CDR3 DNA reads as TGTGCCAGCAGCTCTCCTATAGGGGTCGACACCGGGGAGCTGTTTTTT. Encoded protein: CASSSPIGVDTGELFF.

In its sample, this clone was seen many times. J is TRBJ2-1 and V is TRBV20-1, with TRBD2 as a possible D gene (5 bases). V lost 8 bases and J lost 7, with 21 bases in between. Germline V gene lookup returns CDR1 DFQATT and CDR2 SNEGSKA (reference sequence). CDR3 length: 14 amino acids. CDR3 protein: CSSSRRSRGNEQFF. CDR3 bases: TGCAGTTCGAGTCGGCGGAGCCGGGGAAATGAGCAGTTCTTC.

The rearrangement uses TRBV30 and TRBJ2-1; TRBD2 matches 8 bases. Germline V gene sequence: CDR1 GTSNPN, CDR2 SVGIG (reference sequence). The J segment lost 12 bases and the V segment lost 3 bases, leaving 10 bases of the junction unmatched. This CDR3 comprises 13 residues. The CDR3 sequence is CAWSKGNAGGQFF. DNA of the CDR3: TGTGCCTGGAGCAAAGGGAACGCGGGAGGGCAGTTCTTC.

This clone was observed a handful of times. The gene calls are TRBV27 and TRBJ1-2, with a tentative D call TRBD1 (5 bases). V lost 6 bases and J lost 1, with 9 bases in between. Germline V gene lookup returns CDR1 MNHEY and CDR2 SMNVEV (reference sequence). CDR3 length: 13 residues. The chain's CDR3 is CASSPTDNYGYTF. The CDR3 coding sequence is TGTGCCAGCAGCCCGACAGATAACTATGGCTACACCTTC.

This clone has at least ten counts. The rearrangement joins TRBV9 to TRBJ2-7; D is unresolved. The CDR3 totals 13 residues. Per germline, CDR1 SGDLS and CDR2 YYNGEE. V was trimmed by 2 bases and J by 2 bases, leaving 8 bases between them. The CDR3 DNA reads TGTGCCAGCAGCGTGAGCGAGGCCTACGAGCAGTACTTC. This translates into CASSVSEAYEQYF.

Within the sample, this clone is medium-sized (0.01 to 0.1%). The V and J genes are TRBV5-1 and TRBJ1-5; D not resolved. Germline CDR1 reads SGHRS; CDR2 reads YFSETQ. With 0 bases removed from V and 4 bases from J, the gap between germline ends came to 11 bases. This CDR3 spans 15 amino acids. The CDR3 nucleotides read TGCGCCAGCAGCTTGGCTCCGGGTCAAAATCAGCCCCAGCATTTT. Translation: CASSLAPGQNQPQHF.

This clone was observed a handful of times. V usage is TRBV11-3 and J usage is TRBJ2-7; D not certain. CDR1 is SGHNT, CDR2 YENEEA, per germline. This CDR3 has 15 residues. V gave up 3 bases and J gave up 3 bases, with 15 bases separating them. This CDR3 reads CASSFGFRPGYEQYF. In DNA form, the CDR3 reads TGTGCCAGCAGCTTTGGTTTCAGGCCGGGCTACGAGCAGTACTTC.

This clone was detected ten times or more. The sample carries other DNA sequences with the same CDR3. The chain joins TRBV6-4 to TRBJ2-3; TRBD2 aligns across 16 bases. This CDR3 region has 15 residues. Germline V CDR1 and CDR2: MRHNA, SNTAGT. Trimming at V came to 6 bases and at J to 4 bases, leaving 1 base not matched to a gene. The DNA for the CDR3 is TGTGCCAGCAGCGGGACTAGCGGGGGGGCAGATACGCAGTATTTT. The encoded protein is CASSGTSGGADTQYF.

This clone has ten or more counts. This rearrangement joins TRBV27 to TRBJ2-7; TRBD1 matches 9 bases. CDR3 length equals 15 residues. CDR1 is MNHEY, CDR2 SMNVEV, per germline (reference sequence). V dropped 5 bases and J dropped 0; count of bases not matched to a gene: 5. This CDR3 is CASSRSTGGSYEQYF. DNA of the CDR3: TGTGCCAGCAGTCGATCGACAGGGGGCTCCTACGAGCAGTACTTC.

This clone has ten or more counts. J is TRBJ2-2 and V is TRBV27, with no clear D. The CDR3 spans 13 residues. V lost 6 bases and J 3 bases, leaving 8 bases between the germline ends. Germline V gene data show CDR1 as MNHEY and CDR2 as SMNVEV (reference sequence). Here the CDR3 DNA reads TGTGCCAGCAGGAACGCGGACACCGGGGAGCTGTTTTTT. It specifies CASRNADTGELFF.

A word on this clone: One base away lies a much larger clone, so this may be a sequencing read error. J is TRBJ2-2 and V is TRBV27; a possible D gene is TRBD1 (6 bases). V lost 3 bases and J 5 bases, leaving 10 bases between the germline ends. Germline CDR1 MNHEY, CDR2 SMNVEV (reference sequence). The CDR3 consists of 14 residues. In nucleotides, the CDR3 is TGTGCCAGCAGTTTGGGACATCTTACCGGGGAGCTGTTTTTT. Its translation is CASSLGHLTGELFF.

This clone was found many times. The chain employs TRBV20-1 and TRBJ2-1, with D possibly matching TRBD2 (6 bases). The CDR3 covers 15 residues. Germline V lookup: CDR1 DFQATT, CDR2 SNEGSKA (reference sequence). Trimming removed 0 bases at V and 5 bases at J, with 14 bases between. The CDR3, as DNA: TGCAGTGCTAGAGATGTTAGCGGTACCCACAATGAGCAGTTCTTC. Its protein is CSARDVSGTHNEQFF.

There are many counts of this clone. The V call is TRBV6-7, the J call TRBJ2-2; 9 positions agree with TRBD2. TRBV6-7 is an open reading frame, and its role is uncertain. The CDR3 length is 17 residues. V shed 5 bases and J 0 bases; nucleotides not matched to a gene: 7. CDR3 nucleotides: TGTGCCAGCAGTCTGGGGCTAGCGGGGTCGAACACCGGGGAGCTGTTTTTT. This codes for CASSLGLAGSNTGELFF.

Turning to this clone: The junction departs from the called germline gene at one end, perhaps through a read error. The chain recombines TRBV5-1 with TRBJ1-2; no clear D. This CDR3 contains 14 residues. Germline lookup yields CDR1 SGHRS and CDR2 YFSETQ. The CDR3, as DNA: TGCGCCAGCAGCTTGGATAAGCCAGTCTATGGGGTGGACTTC. Its translation is CASSLDKPVYGVDF.

This clone is medium-sized in the sample. The chain recombines TRBV12-3 or TRBV12-4 with TRBJ1-1, with D tentatively TRBD1 (5 bases). This CDR3 contains 16 residues. Trimming took off 3 bases at V and 4 bases at J, with 18 bases between the two ends. The CDR3 protein is CASSLSVGVKGTEAFF. CDR3 nucleotides: TGTGCCAGCAGTTTGAGCGTGGGGGTAAAGGGCACTGAAGCTTTCTTT.

There are many counts of this clone. The chain couples TRBV29-1 to TRBJ2-5, with D perhaps TRBD2 (5 bases). Trimming stripped 2 bases from V and 4 bases from J, with 14 bases between. Looked up from germline, CDR1 is SQVTM and CDR2 is ANQGSEA. The CDR3 consists of 14 residues. This CDR3 is CSVEQDSATETQYF. DNA of the CDR3: TGCAGCGTTGAACAGGACTCCGCAACAGAGACCCAGTACTTC.

This clone occurred many times. The rearrangement links TRBV27 to TRBJ2-1; D ambiguous. Germline assignment: CDR1 MNHEY and CDR2 SMNVEV (reference sequence). V was trimmed by 4 bases and J by 2 bases, leaving 15 bases between them. CDR3 length equals 16 residues. This CDR3 reads CASSSVGPATYNEQFF. DNA for the CDR3: TGTGCCAGCAGTTCCGTCGGGCCCGCCACCTACAATGAGCAGTTCTTC.

The chain is built from TRBV28 and TRBJ1-2, with D unresolved. Per the germline V gene, CDR1 is MDHEN and CDR2 is SYDVKM. This CDR3 is built from 14 residues. Between the trimmed V and J ends, which lost 5 bases and 4 bases, there was a span of 14 bases. CDR3 residues: CASSRDSRLYGYTF. The CDR3 DNA is TGTGCCAGCAGTAGGGATAGCCGCCTCTATGGCTACACCTTC.

This clone was seen only a few times. One junction end does not reproduce the germline sequence, and a read error may be involved. The chain joins TRBV24-1 to TRBJ2-2, with 8 bases that match TRBD1. The CDR3 length is 16 residues. Germline V gene data show CDR1 as KGHDR and CDR2 as SFDVKD. The CDR3 reads CATSRPGQVNSGELFF. Here the CDR3 DNA reads TGTGCCACCAGTAGACCGGGACAGGTGAACTCCGGGGAGCTGTTTTTT.

This clone appeared a few times. CDR3 amino acids: CANPTGGSDTQYF. The CDR3 bases are TGCGCCAACCCGACAGGAGGGTCAGATACGCAGTATTTT. This chain connects TRBV5-1 to TRBJ2-3; tentatively, D is TRBD1 or TRBD2 (6 bases each). Germline lookup yields CDR1 SGHRS and CDR2 YFSETQ. V was shortened by 9 bases and J by 4 bases, with 15 bases between the two germline ends. The CDR3 totals 13 residues.

In its sample, this clone was seen many times. V gene TRBV6-1 combines with J gene TRBJ2-1, with D unclear. This CDR3 comprises 13 residues. V was cut by 5 bases and J by 3 bases, with 8 bases left in between. Germline V CDR1 and CDR2: MNHNS, SASEGT. The CDR3 loop is CASSFTNYNEQFF. CDR3 DNA sequence: TGTGCCAGCAGTTTTACTAACTACAATGAGCAGTTCTTC.

Ten or more counts support this clone. The chain links TRBV6-1 to TRBJ2-5, with 8 bases identical to TRBD2. The CDR3 spans 13 residues. Trimming removed 11 bases from V and 1 base from J; junction bases left unmatched: 6. Germline values: CDR1 MNHNS, CDR2 SASEGT. The chain's CDR3 is CAGGREVQETQYF. CDR3 coding DNA: TGTGCCGGGGGGCGGGAGGTCCAAGAGACCCAGTACTTC.

This clone was found a few times. The CDR3 region is CASSPGNPYEQYF. The CDR3 DNA reads as TGTGCCAGCTCACCAGGAAATCCCTACGAGCAGTACTTC. This chain connects TRBV18 to TRBJ2-7; D not certain. The V gene lost 2 bases and the J gene lost 2 bases, with 7 bases spanning the gap. CDR3 size: 13 residues. The V gene's germline CDR1 is KGHSH and CDR2 LQKENI. The entire variable domain, with the rest obtained from reference TRBV18 and TRBJ2-7, is as follows: NAGVMQNPRHLVRRRGQEARLRCSPMKGHSHVYWYRQLPEEGLKFMVYLQKENIIDESGMPKERFSAEFPKEGPSILRIQQVVRGDSAAYFCASSPGNPYEQYFGPGTRLTVT.